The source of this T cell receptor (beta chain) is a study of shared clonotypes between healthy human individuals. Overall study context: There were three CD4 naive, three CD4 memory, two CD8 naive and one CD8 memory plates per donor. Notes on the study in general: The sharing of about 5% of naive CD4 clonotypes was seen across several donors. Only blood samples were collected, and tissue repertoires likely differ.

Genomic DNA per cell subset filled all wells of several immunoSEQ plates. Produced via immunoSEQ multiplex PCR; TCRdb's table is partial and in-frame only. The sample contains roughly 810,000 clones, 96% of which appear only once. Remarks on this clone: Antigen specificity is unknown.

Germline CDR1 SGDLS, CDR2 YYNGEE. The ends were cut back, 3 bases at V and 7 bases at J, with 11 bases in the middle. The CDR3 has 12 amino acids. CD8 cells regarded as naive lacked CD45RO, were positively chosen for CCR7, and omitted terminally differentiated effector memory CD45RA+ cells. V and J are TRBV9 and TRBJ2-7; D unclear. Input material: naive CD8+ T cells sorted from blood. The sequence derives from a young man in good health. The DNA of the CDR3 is TGTGCCAGCAGCGGTCCTGTGGGTGAGCAGTACTTC. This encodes CASSGPVGEQYF.